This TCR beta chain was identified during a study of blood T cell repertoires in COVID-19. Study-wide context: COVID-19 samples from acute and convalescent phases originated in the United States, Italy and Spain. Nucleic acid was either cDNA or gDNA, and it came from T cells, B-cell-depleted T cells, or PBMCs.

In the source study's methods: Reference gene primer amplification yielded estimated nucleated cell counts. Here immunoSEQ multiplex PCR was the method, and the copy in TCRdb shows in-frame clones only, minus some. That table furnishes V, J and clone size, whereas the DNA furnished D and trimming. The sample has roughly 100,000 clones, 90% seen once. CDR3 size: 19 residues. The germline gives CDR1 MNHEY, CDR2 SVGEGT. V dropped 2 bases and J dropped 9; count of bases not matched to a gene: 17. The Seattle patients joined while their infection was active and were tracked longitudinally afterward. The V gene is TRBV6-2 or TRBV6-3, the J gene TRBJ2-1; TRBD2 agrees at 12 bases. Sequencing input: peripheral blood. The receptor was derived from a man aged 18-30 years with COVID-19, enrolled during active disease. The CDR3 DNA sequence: TGTGCCAGCAGTTACCTGGGGTCTAGCGGGAGGGCGAAGTACGGTGAGCAGTTCTTC. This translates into CASSYLGSSGRAKYGEQFF.